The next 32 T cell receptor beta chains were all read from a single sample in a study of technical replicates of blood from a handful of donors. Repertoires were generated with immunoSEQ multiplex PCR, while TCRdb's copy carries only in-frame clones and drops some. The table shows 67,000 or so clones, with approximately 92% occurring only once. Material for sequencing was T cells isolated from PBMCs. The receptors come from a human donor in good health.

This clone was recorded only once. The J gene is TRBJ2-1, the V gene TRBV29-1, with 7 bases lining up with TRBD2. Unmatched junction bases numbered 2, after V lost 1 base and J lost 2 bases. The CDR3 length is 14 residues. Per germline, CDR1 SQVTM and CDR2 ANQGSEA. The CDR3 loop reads CSVEVGGAYNEQFF. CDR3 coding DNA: TGCAGCGTTGAAGTGGGGGGGGCCTACAATGAGCAGTTCTTC.

The CDR3 coding sequence is TGTGCCAGCAGCCCAGGGACTAATGAAAAACTGTTTTTT. It translates to CASSPGTNEKLFF. This rearrangement joins TRBV7-9 to TRBJ1-4; the D gene is possibly TRBD1 (5 bases). Germline CDR1 and CDR2: SEHNR and FQNEAQ (reference sequence). V was shortened by 5 bases and J by 2 bases, with 6 bases between the two germline ends. The CDR3 covers 13 residues. The full variable domain, in which reference TRBV7-9 and TRBJ1-4 provide the parts outside the CDR3, is DTGVSQNPRHKITKRGQNVTFRCDPISEHNRLYWYRQTLGQGPEFLTYFQNEAQLEKSRLLSDRFSAERPKGSFSTLEIQRTEQGDSAMYLCASSPGTNEKLFFGSGTQLSVL.

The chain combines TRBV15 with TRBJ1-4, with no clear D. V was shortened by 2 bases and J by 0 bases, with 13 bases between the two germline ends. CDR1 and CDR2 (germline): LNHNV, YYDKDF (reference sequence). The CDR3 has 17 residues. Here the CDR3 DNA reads TGTGCCACCAGCAGAACTACTACTCTGACAACTAATGAAAAACTGTTTTTT. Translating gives CATSRTTTLTTNEKLFF.

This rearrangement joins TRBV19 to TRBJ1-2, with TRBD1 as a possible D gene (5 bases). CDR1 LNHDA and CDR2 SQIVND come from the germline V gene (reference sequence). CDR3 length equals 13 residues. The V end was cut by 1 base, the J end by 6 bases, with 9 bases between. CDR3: CASSIVFRDGYTF. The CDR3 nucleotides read TGTGCCAGTAGTATAGTCTTCAGGGATGGCTACACCTTC.

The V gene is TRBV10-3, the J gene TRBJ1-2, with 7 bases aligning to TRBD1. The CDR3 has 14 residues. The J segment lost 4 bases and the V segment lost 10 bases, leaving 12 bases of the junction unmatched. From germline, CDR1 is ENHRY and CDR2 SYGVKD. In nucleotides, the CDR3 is TGTGCCAACAAAGGACAGGACGAAGTCTATGGCTACACCTTC. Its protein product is CANKGQDEVYGYTF.

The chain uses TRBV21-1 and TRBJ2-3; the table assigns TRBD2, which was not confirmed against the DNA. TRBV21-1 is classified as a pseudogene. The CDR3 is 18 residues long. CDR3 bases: TGTGCCAGCAGCACAAGGTGGCTTGGCGGGAGTCCCACAGATACGCAGTATTTT. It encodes CASSTRWLGGSPTDTQYF.

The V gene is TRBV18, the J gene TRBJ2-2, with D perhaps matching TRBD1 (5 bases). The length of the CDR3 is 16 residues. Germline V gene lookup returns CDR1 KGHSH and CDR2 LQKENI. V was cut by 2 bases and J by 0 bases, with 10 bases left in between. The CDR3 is CASSPKDIANTGELFF. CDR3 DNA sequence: TGTGCCAGCTCACCAAAGGACATCGCGAACACCGGGGAGCTGTTTTTT.

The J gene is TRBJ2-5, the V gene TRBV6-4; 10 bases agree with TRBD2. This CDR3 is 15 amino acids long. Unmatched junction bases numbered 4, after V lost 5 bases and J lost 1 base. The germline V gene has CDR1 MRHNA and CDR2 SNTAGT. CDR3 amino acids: CASSSSGSPQETQYF. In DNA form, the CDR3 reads TGTGCCAGCAGTTCTAGCGGGAGCCCCCAAGAGACCCAGTACTTC.

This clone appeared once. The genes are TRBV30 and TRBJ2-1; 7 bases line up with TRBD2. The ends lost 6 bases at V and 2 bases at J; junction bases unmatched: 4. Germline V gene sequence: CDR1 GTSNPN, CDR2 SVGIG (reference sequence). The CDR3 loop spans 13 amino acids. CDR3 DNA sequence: TGTGCCTGCCGAAGCGGGGCCTACAATGAGCAGTTCTTC. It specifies CACRSGAYNEQFF.

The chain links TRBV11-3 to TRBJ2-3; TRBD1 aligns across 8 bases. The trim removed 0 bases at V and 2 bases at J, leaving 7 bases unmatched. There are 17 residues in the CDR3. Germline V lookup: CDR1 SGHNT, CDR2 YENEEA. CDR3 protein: CASSLDRGPSATDTQYF. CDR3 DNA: TGTGCCAGCAGCTTAGACAGGGGGCCTAGCGCCACAGATACGCAGTATTTT. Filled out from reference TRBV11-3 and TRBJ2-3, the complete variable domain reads EAGVVQSPRYKIIEKKQPVAFWCNPISGHNTLYWYLQNLGQGPELLIRYENEEAVDDSQLPKDRFSAERLKGVDSTLKIQPAELGDSAVYLCASSLDRGPSATDTQYFGPGTRLTVL.

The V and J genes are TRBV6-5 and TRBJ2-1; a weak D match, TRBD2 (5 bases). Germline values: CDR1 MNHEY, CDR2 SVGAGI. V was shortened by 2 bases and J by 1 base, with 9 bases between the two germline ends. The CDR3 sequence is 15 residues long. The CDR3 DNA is TGTGCCAGCAGTTACGGAGGCGGTTCCTACAATGAGCAGTTCTTC. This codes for CASSYGGGSYNEQFF.

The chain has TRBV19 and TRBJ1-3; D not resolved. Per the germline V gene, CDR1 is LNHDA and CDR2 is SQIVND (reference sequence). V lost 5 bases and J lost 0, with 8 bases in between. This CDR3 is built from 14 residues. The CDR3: CASSLQSSGNTIYF. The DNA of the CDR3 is TGTGCCAGTAGTTTACAGAGCTCTGGAAACACCATATATTTT.

The CDR3 protein is CSARRGYTF. As DNA, the CDR3 is TGCAGTGCTAGACGTGGCTACACCTTC. V gene TRBV20-1 combines with J gene TRBJ1-2; D is unresolved. This CDR3 has 9 residues. V gave up 2 bases and J gave up 7 bases, with 2 bases separating them. Germline V gene lookup returns CDR1 DFQATT and CDR2 SNEGSKA (reference sequence).

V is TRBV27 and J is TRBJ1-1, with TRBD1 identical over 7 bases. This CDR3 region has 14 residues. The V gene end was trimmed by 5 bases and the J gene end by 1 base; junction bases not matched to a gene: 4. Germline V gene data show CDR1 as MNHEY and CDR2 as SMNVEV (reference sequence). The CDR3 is CASSLTGRNTEAFF. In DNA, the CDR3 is TGTGCCAGCAGTCTGACAGGGAGGAACACTGAAGCTTTCTTT.

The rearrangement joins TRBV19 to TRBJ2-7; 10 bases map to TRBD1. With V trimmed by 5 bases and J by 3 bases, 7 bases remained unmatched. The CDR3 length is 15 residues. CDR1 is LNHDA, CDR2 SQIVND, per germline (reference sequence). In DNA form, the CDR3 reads TGTGCCAGTAGTCTGGGACAGGGGATCTTCTACGAGCAGTACTTC. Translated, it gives CASSLGQGIFYEQYF.

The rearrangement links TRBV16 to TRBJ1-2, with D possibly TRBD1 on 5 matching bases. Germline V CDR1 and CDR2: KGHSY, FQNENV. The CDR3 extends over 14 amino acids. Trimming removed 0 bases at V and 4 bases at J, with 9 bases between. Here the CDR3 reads CASSQSLRGYGYTF. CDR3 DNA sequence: TGTGCCAGCAGCCAATCTCTTAGGGGCTATGGCTACACCTTC. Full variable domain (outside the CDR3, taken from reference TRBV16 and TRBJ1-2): GEEVAQTPKHLVRGEGQKAKLYCAPIKGHSYVFWYQQVLKNEFKFLISFQNENVFDETGMPKERFSAKCLPNSPCSLEIQATKLEDSAVYFCASSQSLRGYGYTFGSGTRLTVV.

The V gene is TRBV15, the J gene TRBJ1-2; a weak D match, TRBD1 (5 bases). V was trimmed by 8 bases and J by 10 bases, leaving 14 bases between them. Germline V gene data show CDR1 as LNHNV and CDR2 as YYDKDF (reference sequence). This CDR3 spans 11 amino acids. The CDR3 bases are TGTGCCACCGGAACAGGCCTGGACTACACCTTC. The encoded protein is CATGTGLDYTF.

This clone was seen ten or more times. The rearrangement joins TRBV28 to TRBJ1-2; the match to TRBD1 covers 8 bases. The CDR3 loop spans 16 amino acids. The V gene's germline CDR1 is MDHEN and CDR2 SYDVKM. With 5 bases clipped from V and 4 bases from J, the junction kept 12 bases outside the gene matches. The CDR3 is CASSPSIGQGFYGYTF. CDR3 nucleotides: TGTGCCAGCAGTCCCTCCATTGGACAGGGCTTCTATGGCTACACCTTC.

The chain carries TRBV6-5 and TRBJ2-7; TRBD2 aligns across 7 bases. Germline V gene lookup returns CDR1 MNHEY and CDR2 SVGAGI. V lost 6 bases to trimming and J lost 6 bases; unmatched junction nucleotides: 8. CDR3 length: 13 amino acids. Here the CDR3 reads CASRGLPGSEQYF. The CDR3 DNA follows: TGTGCCAGCAGGGGACTACCCGGGTCCGAGCAGTACTTC.

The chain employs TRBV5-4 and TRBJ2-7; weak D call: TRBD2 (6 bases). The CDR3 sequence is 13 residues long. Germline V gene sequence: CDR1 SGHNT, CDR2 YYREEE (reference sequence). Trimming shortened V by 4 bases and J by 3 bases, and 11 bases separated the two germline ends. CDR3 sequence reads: CASSRSGVYEQYF. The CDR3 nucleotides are TGTGCCAGCAGCCGATCGGGGGTCTACGAGCAGTACTTC.

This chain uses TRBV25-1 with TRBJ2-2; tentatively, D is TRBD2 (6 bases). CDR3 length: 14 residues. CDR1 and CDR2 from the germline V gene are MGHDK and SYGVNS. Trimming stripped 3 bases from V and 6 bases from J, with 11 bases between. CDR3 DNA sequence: TGTGCCAGCAGTGATTGGTCGGGGGCCGGGGAGCTGTTTTTT. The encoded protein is CASSDWSGAGELFF.

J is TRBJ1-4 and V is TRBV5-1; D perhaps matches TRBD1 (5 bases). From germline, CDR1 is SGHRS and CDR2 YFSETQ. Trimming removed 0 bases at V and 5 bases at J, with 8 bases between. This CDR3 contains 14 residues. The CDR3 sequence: CASSLGQRNEKLFF. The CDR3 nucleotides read TGCGCCAGCAGCTTGGGACAGAGGAATGAAAAACTGTTTTTT.

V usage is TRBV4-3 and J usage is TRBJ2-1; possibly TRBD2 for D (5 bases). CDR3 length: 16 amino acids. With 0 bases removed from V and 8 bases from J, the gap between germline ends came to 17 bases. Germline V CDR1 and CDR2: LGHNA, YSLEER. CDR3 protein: CASSQEDWTSFYEQFF. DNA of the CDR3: TGCGCCAGCAGCCAAGAGGATTGGACTTCCTTCTATGAGCAGTTCTTC.

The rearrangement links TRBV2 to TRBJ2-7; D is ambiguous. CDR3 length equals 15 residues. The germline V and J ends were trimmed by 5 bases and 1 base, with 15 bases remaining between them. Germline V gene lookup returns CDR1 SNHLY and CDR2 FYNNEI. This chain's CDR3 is CASSPGDQSSYEQYF. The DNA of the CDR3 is TGTGCCAGCAGTCCCGGAGACCAGAGTTCCTACGAGCAGTACTTC.

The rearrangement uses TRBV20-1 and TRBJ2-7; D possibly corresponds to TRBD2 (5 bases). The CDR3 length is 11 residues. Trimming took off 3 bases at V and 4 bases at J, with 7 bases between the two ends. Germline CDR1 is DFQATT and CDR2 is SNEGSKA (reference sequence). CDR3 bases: TGCAGTGCTAGGGAGGCATACGAGCAGTACTTC. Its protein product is CSAREAYEQYF.

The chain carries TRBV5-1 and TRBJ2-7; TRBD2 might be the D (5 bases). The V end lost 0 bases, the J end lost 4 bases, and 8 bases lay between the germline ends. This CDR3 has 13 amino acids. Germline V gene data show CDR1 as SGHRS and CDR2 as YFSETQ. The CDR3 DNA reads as TGCGCCAGCAGCTTGGCGGGGTCTTACGAGCAGTACTTC. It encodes CASSLAGSYEQYF.

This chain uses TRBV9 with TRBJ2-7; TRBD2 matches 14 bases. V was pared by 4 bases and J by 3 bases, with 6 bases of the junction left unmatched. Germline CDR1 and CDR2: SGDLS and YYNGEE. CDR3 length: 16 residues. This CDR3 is CASSMGTSGSLYEQYF. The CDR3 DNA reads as TGTGCCAGCAGCATGGGGACTAGCGGGAGTCTCTACGAGCAGTACTTC.

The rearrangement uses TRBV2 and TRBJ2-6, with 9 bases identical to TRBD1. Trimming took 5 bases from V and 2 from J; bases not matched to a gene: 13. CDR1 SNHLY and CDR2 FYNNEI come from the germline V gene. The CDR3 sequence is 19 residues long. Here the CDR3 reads CASSTSGTGFVAGANVLTF. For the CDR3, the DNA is TGTGCCAGCAGTACATCCGGGACAGGGTTTGTGGCTGGGGCCAACGTCCTGACTTTC.

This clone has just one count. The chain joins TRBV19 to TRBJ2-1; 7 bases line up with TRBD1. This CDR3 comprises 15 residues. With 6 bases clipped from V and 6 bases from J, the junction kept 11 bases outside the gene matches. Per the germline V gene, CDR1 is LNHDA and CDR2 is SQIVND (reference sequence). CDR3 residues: CASRTDREVGNEQFF. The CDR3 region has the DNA TGTGCCAGTAGGACAGACAGGGAAGTAGGCAATGAGCAGTTCTTC.

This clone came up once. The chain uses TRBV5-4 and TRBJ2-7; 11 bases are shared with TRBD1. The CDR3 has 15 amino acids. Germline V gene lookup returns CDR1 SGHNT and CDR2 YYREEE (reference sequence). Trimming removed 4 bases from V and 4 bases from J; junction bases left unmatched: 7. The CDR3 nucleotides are TGTGCCAGCAGCCCCCGGACAGGGGGCGTTTACGAGCAGTACTTC. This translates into CASSPRTGGVYEQYF.

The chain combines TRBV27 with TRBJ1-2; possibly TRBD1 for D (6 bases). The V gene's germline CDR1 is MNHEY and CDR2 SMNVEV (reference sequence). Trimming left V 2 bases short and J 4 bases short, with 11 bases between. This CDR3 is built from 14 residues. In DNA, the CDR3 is TGTGCCAGCAGTTTAGCTGGGGGCGGCTATGGCTACACCTTC. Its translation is CASSLAGGGYGYTF.

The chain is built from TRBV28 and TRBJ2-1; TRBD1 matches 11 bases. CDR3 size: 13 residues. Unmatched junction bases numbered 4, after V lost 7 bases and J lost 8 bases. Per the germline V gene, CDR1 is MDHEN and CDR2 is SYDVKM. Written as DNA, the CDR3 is TGTGCCAGCACCTGGGACAGGGGGTATGAGCAGTTCTTC. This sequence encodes CASTWDRGYEQFF. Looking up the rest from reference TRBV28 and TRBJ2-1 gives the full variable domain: DVKVTQSSRYLVKRTGEKVFLECVQDMDHENMFWYRQDPGLGLRLIYFSYDVKMKEKGDIPEGYSVSREKKERFSLILESASTNQTSMYLCASTWDRGYEQFFGPGTRLTVL.